The present TCR beta chain was sequenced within a study of blood T cell repertoires in COVID-19. Overall study context: The origin of the acute and convalescent COVID-19 samples was the United States, Italy and Spain.

The germline V gene encodes CDR1 SGHRS and CDR2 YFSETQ. V dropped 1 base and J dropped 2 bases, with 7 bases sitting between them. CDR3 length equals 13 residues. This table comes from immunoSEQ multiplex PCR, and its TCRdb copy is limited to in-frame clones, with some not included. The sample records about 320,000 clones, 90% being singletons. Participant age was roughly 18 to 89 years, and participants resided in roughly 25 US areas. Each participant's cohort was designated according to participant-reported clinical history. What was sequenced was PBMCs or T cells enriched from blood (not recorded which). The chain combines TRBV5-1 with TRBJ2-7; the D is unclear. The receptor's source is a woman in her thirties who had been exposed to COVID-19. The CDR3 bases are TGCGCCAGCAGCTTGTTCGGTACCTACGAGCAGTACTTC. Translating gives CASSLFGTYEQYF.